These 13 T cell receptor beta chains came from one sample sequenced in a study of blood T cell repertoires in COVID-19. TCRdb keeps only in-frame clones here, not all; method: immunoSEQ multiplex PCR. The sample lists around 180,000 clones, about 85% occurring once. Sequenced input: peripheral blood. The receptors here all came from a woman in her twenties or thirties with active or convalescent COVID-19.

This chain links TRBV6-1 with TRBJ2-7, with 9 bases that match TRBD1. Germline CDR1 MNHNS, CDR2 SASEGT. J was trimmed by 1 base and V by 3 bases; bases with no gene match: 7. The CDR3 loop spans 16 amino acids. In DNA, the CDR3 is TGTGCCAGCAGTGACCTCCTACAGGGGGCATCCTACGAGCAGTACTTC. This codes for CASSDLLQGASYEQYF.

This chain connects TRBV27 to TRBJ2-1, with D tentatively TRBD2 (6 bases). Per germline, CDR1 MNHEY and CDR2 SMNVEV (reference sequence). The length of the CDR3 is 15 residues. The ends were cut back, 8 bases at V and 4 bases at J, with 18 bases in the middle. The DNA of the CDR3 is TGTGCCAGCGGACTCCCGGGACTCTTATACAATGAGCAGTTCTTC. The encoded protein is CASGLPGLLYNEQFF.

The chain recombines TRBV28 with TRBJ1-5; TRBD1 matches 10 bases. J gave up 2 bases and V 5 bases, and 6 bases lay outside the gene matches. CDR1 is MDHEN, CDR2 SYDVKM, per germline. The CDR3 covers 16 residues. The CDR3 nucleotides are TGTGCCAGCAGTCCAAGGGACAGGGGTGGCAATCAGCCCCAGCATTTT. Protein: CASSPRDRGGNQPQHF.

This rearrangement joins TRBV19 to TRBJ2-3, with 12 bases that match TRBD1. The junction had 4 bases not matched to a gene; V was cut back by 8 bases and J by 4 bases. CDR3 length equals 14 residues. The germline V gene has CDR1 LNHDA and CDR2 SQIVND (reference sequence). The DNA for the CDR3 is TGTGCCAGTCGGGACAGGGGGCGGCCAGATACGCAGTATTTT. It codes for CASRDRGRPDTQYF.

CDR3 in DNA: TGTGCCAGCAGTGCGTCGCAGGTTAATGAAAAACTGTTTTTT. Residues: CASSASQVNEKLFF. The chain employs TRBV2 and TRBJ1-4; D unclear. The germline V gene has CDR1 SNHLY and CDR2 FYNNEI. Deletions cut 4 bases from V and 4 bases from J, with 10 bases between. The CDR3 covers 14 residues.

The DNA for the CDR3 is TGTGCCAGCAGCTCCAGACAGGGGGCATTCTACGAGCAGTACTTC. Translation: CASSSRQGAFYEQYF. J is TRBJ2-7 and V is TRBV5-5; 10 bases line up with TRBD1. Germline V gene sequence: CDR1 SGHKS, CDR2 YYEKEE (reference sequence). V shed 3 bases and J 3 bases; nucleotides not matched to a gene: 6. The CDR3 is 15 amino acids.

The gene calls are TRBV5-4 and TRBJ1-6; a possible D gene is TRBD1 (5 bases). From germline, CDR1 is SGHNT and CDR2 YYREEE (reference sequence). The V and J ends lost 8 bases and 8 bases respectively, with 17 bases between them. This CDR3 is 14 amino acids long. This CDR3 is CASTKGPVDSPLHF. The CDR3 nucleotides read TGTGCCAGTACCAAGGGGCCAGTGGATTCACCCCTCCACTTT.

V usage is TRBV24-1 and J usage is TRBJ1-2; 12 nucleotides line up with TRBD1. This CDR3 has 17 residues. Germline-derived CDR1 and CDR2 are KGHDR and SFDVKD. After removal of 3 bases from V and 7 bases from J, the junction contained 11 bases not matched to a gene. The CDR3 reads CATSDPNPGQGAGGYTF. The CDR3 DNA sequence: TGTGCCACCAGTGATCCGAACCCGGGACAGGGGGCGGGTGGCTACACCTTC.

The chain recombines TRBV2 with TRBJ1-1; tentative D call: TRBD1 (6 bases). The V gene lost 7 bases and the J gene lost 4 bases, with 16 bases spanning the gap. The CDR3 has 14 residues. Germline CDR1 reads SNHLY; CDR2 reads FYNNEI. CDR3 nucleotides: TGTGCCAGCACCAAGGGGGGGGTGGTCACTGAAGCTTTCTTT. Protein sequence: CASTKGGVVTEAFF.

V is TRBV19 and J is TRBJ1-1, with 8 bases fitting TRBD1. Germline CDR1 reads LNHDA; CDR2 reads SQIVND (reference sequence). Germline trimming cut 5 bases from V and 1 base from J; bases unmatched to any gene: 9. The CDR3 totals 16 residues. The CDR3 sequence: CASSLRQGPSNTEAFF. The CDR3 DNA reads TGTGCCAGTAGTCTCCGACAGGGGCCCTCGAACACTGAAGCTTTCTTT.

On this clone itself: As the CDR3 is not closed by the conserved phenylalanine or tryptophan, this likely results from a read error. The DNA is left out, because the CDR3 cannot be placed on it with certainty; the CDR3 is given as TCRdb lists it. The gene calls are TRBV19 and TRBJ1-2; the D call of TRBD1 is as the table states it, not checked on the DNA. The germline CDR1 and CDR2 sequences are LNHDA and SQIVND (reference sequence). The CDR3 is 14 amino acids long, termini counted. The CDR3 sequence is CASSRGIRDRSRLI.

The CDR3 region is CASSPGTGETNEKLFF. The CDR3 nucleotides read TGTGCCAGCAGTCCCGGGACAGGGGAAACTAATGAAAAACTGTTTTTT. V is TRBV27 and J is TRBJ1-4, with 10 bases matching TRBD1. Germline CDR1 and CDR2: MNHEY and SMNVEV (reference sequence). Losses at the gene ends were 5 bases for V and 1 base for J; bases not matched to a gene: 4. This CDR3 is built from 16 residues.

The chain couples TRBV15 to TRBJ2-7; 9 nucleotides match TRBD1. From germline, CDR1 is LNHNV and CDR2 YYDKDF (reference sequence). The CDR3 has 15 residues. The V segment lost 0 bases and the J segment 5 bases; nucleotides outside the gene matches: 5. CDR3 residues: CATSRERDRVNEQYF. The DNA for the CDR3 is TGTGCCACCAGCAGAGAGCGGGACAGGGTGAACGAGCAGTACTTC.